The present T cell receptor (beta chain) was sequenced within a study of blood T cells in healthy people across ages. V lost 0 bases to trimming and J lost 7 bases, with 14 bases between them. The CDR3 consists of 15 residues. CDR1 and CDR2 from the germline V gene are SGHRS and YFSETQ. About this clonotype itself: Its specificity is not known.

Using a J-beta primer mix together with a sample-barcoded 5' primer, a second PCR was run for roughly 6 to 12 cycles. TCRdb reanalysed the 5' RACE reads using MiXCR and keeps one entry per CDR3 protein. Among over 1,300,000 distinct CDR3 sequences listed, approximately 60% were seen once. The study's findings and limits: With age, beta diversity per million T cells declined roughly linearly, significantly by 40. A conclusive naive versus antigen-experienced comparison was prevented by the unsorted PBMCs. Naive CD4+ cell counts and diversity both ran higher in long-lived than in aged donors.

The sequenced sample consisted of blood. The chain is built from TRBV5-1 and TRBJ2-1; D gene unclear. This receptor was taken from a man aged 18 to 30 in good health. CDR3 in DNA: TGCGCCAGCAGCTTGGACTCGCCCCAGTGGAATGAGCAGTTCTTC. Its translation is CASSLDSPQWNEQFF.